Listed here are 12 T cell receptor beta chains from one sample, sequenced in a study of control samples from healthy donors and cancer patients. Only in-frame clones appear in the TCRdb table, and some are missing; sequencing was by immunoSEQ multiplex PCR. This table holds about 130,000 clones, approximately 90% found once. The sample taken for sequencing was blood. The receptors stem from a woman between 45 and 60 years old in good health.

V usage is TRBV11-1 and J usage is TRBJ2-1; 14 nucleotides match TRBD2. This CDR3 has 16 residues. Unmatched junction bases numbered 3, after V lost 4 bases and J lost 4 bases. CDR1 is SGHAT, CDR2 FQDESV, per germline (reference sequence). The CDR3 protein is CASSWGLAGVYNEQFF. The CDR3 region has the DNA TGTGCCAGCAGCTGGGGACTAGCGGGAGTTTACAATGAGCAGTTCTTC.

The chain has TRBV10-3 and TRBJ2-7; 13 bases line up with TRBD2. The trim removed 6 bases at V and 7 bases at J, leaving 6 bases unmatched. The CDR3 is 14 amino acids. CDR1 is ENHRY and CDR2 is SYGVKD in the germline V gene. CDR3 DNA sequence: TGTGCCATCAGCCAAGGACTAGCGGGAGTTGAGCAGTACTTC. Protein: CAISQGLAGVEQYF.

This chain joins TRBV7-6 and TRBJ2-2; no clear D gene. Germline assignment: CDR1 SGHVS and CDR2 FNYEAQ. The CDR3 loop spans 14 amino acids. V was trimmed by 2 bases and J by 9 bases, leaving 13 bases between them. The CDR3 coding sequence is TGTGCCAGCAGCTTACAGCCCCTCGGCTGGGAGCTGTTTTTT. Translation: CASSLQPLGWELFF.

The chain combines TRBV5-1 with TRBJ2-1; 15 nucleotides match TRBD2. Trimming cost V 7 bases and J 7 bases; bases outside gene matches: 3. The CDR3 has 14 residues. Per the germline V gene, CDR1 is SGHRS and CDR2 is YFSETQ. Here the CDR3 DNA reads TGCGCCAGCGGGGGACTAGCGGGAGGAAATGAGCAGTTCTTC. It encodes CASGGLAGGNEQFF.

This chain links TRBV3-1 (or the pseudogene TRBV3-2) with TRBJ2-3, with 13 bases that match TRBD2. Germline CDR1 and CDR2: LGHDT and YNNKEL (reference sequence). V lost 1 base, J lost 1 base, and 2 bases stayed unmatched. There are 17 residues in the CDR3. The CDR3 reads CASSQGGLAGGTDTQYF. As DNA, the CDR3 is TGTGCCAGCAGCCAAGGTGGACTAGCGGGGGGCACAGATACGCAGTATTTT.

This rearrangement joins TRBV19 to TRBJ1-5; 11 bases are a match to TRBD1. The V gene end was trimmed by 0 bases and the J gene end by 4 bases; junction bases not matched to a gene: 5. CDR3 size: 17 residues. CDR1 and CDR2 (germline): LNHDA, SQIVND (reference sequence). This chain's CDR3 is CASSIDLGTGGNQPQHF. CDR3 bases: TGTGCCAGTAGTATAGACCTCGGGACAGGGGGGAATCAGCCCCAGCATTTT.

The V gene is TRBV18, the J gene TRBJ2-1; 9 nucleotides agree with TRBD1. V shed 4 bases and J 7 bases; nucleotides not matched to a gene: 14. Germline CDR1 and CDR2: KGHSH and LQKENI. This CDR3 is 17 amino acids long. Here the CDR3 reads CASSQIQGAAVGNEQFF. The CDR3 DNA reads as TGTGCCAGCTCACAAATACAGGGGGCAGCTGTTGGGAATGAGCAGTTCTTC.

This chain links TRBV6-7 with TRBJ1-1; tentative D call: TRBD1 (6 bases). TRBV6-7 has ORF status, its function being uncertain. The V and J ends lost 0 bases and 3 bases respectively, with 20 bases between them. This CDR3 contains 18 residues. CDR3 loop: CASSYSTGARMGHTEAFF. CDR3 in DNA: TGTGCCAGCAGTTACTCGACGGGGGCGCGGATGGGTCACACTGAAGCTTTCTTT.

The chain is built from TRBV5-5 and TRBJ2-2; no firm D call. CDR3 length equals 13 residues. CDR1 is SGHKS and CDR2 is YYEKEE in the germline V gene (reference sequence). Trimming stripped 0 bases from V and 3 bases from J, with 3 bases between. CDR3 DNA sequence: TGTGCCAGCAGCTTGGGTTACACCGGGGAGCTGTTTTTT. This sequence encodes CASSLGYTGELFF.

The chain links TRBV15 to TRBJ1-1; D is uncertain. CDR1 is LNHNV, CDR2 YYDKDF, per germline (reference sequence). The V and J ends lost 5 bases and 1 base respectively, with 14 bases between them. CDR3 length: 15 amino acids. The CDR3 loop is CATSSGGWGNTEAFF. The CDR3 DNA follows: TGTGCCACCAGCTCTGGTGGTTGGGGGAACACTGAAGCTTTCTTT.

This CDR3 is CASRSPLGGRKGEKLFF. In nucleotides, the CDR3 is TGTGCCAGCAGATCACCCTTGGGGGGGAGAAAGGGCGAAAAACTGTTTTTT. V is TRBV28 and J is TRBJ1-4; weak D call: TRBD1 (5 bases). The CDR3 is 17 amino acids. Trimming removed 6 bases at V and 8 bases at J, with 25 bases between. CDR1 is MDHEN, CDR2 SYDVKM, per germline.

The rearrangement links TRBV23-1 to TRBJ2-7; TRBD1 matches at 11 bases. TRBV23-1 is classed as an ORF, of uncertain function. This CDR3 spans 15 amino acids. V lost 2 bases to trimming and J lost 4 bases; unmatched junction nucleotides: 4. The chain's CDR3 is CASSQPGQGGYEQYF. In DNA, the CDR3 is TGCGCCAGCAGTCAACCGGGACAGGGGGGATACGAGCAGTACTTC.